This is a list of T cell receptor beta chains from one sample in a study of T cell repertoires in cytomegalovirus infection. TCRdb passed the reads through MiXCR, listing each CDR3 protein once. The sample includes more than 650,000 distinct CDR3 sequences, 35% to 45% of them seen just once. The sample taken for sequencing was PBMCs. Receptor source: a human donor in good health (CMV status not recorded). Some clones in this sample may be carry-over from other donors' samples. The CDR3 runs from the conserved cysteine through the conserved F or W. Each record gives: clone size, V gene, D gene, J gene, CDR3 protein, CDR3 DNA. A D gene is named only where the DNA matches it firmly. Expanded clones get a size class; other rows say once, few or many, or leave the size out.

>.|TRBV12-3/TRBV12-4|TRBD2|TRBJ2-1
CASSTRTSWVYNEQFF
TGTGCCAGCAGTACTCGGACTAGCTGGGTATACAATGAGCAGTTCTTC
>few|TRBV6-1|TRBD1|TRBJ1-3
CASRRDRDSGNTIYF
TGTGCCAGCAGAAGGGACAGGGACTCTGGAAACACCATATATTTT
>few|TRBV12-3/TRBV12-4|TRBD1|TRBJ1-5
CASSTQDRVGQPQHF
TGTGCCAGCAGTACCCAGGACAGGGTGGGTCAGCCCCAGCATTTT
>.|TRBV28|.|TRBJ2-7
CASSFEVRPFYEQYF
TGTGCCAGCAGTTTTGAGGTGCGGCCTTTCTACGAGCAGTACTTC
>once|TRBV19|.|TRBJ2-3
CACRSRNDRGTQYF
TGTGCCTGCAGAAGTAGGAATGACCGGGGTACGCAGTATTTT
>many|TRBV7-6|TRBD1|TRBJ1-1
CASSPGTGGTEAFF
TGTGCCAGCAGCCCCGGGACAGGGGGGACTGAAGCTTTCTTT
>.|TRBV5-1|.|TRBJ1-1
CANRQFEAFF
TGCGCCAACAGACAGTTTGAAGCTTTCTTT
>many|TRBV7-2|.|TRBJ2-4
CASSPLPRVTKNIQYF
TGTGCCAGCAGCCCACTGCCTAGAGTGACCAAAAACATTCAGTACTTC
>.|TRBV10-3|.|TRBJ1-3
CAISEKMISGNTIYF
TGTGCCATCAGTGAGAAGATGATCTCTGGAAACACCATATATTTT
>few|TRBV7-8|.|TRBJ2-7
CASRPDLATEYEQYF
TGTGCCAGCAGGCCCGACCTAGCAACTGAGTACGAGCAGTACTTC
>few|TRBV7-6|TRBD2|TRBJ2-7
CASSLGRGGVPGSYEQYF
TGTGCCAGCAGCTTGGGACGGGGAGGGGTTCCGGGCTCCTACGAGCAGTACTTC
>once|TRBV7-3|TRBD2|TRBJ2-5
CASSLAGETKYF
TGTGCCAGCAGCTTAGCGGGGGAGACCAAGTACTTC
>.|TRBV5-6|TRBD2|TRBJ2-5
CASSSGTSEETQYF
TGTGCCAGCAGCTCCGGGACTAGCGAGGAGACCCAGTACTTC
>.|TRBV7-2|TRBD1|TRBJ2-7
CASSLGDSPDYEKYF
TGTGCCAGCAGCTTAGGGGACAGCCCAGACTACGAGAAGTACTTC
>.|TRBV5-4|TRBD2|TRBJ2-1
CASSTSGGGSYNEQFF
TGTGCCAGCAGCACTAGCGGGGGGGGGTCCTACAATGAGCAGTTCTTC
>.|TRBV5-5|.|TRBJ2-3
CASSLDWDTQYF
TGTGCCAGCAGCTTGGACTGGGATACGCAGTATTTT
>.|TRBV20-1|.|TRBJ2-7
CSASSVLAFAYEQYF
TGCAGTGCTAGCTCGGTTCTAGCGTTCGCCTACGAGCAGTACTTC
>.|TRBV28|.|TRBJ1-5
CASSLLGALVGQPQHF
TGTGCCAGCAGTTTACTGGGGGCGTTGGTGGGTCAGCCCCAGCATTTT
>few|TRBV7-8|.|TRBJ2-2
CALSRGGNTGELFF
TGTGCCCTAAGCCGGGGAGGGAACACCGGGGAGCTGTTTTTT
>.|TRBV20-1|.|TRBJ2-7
CSVAKPGPTPIYEQYF
TGCAGTGTCGCAAAACCGGGACCCACGCCCATCTACGAGCAGTACTTC
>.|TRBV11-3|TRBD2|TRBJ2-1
CASRGEFDEQFF
TGTGCCAGCCGGGGGGAATTCGATGAGCAGTTCTTC
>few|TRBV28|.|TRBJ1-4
CASGLGPPNEKLFF
TGTGCCAGTGGGTTAGGGCCCCCTAATGAAAAACTGTTTTTT
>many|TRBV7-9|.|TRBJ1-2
CASSSKTIWDYTF
TGTGCCAGCAGCTCCAAAACTATCTGGGACTACACCTTC
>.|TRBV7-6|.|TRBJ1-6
CASSPPGGPGNNSPLPF
TGTGCCAGCAGCCCCCCGGGGGGCCCAGGCAATAATTCACCCCTCCCCTTT
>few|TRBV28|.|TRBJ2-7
CASRPGRNSYEQYF
TGTGCCAGCAGACCGGGACGGAACTCCTACGAGCAGTACTTC
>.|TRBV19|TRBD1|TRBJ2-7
CASGTGDYEQYF
TGTGCCAGCGGGACAGGGGACTACGAGCAGTACTTC
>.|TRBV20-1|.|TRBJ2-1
CSARGPGGASGNEQFF
TGCAGTGCTAGAGGGCCCGGGGGAGCAAGCGGTAATGAGCAGTTCTTC
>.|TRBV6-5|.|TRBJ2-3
CASSYSEASTDTQYF
TGTGCCAGCAGTTACTCGGAGGCTAGCACAGATACGCAGTATTTT
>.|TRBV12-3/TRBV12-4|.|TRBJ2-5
CASSFERVGETQYF
TGTGCCAGCAGTTTTGAAAGGGTCGGAGAGACCCAGTACTTC
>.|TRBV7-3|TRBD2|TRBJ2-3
CASSLTGGGTTDTQYF
TGTGCCAGCAGCTTAACGGGCGGGGGGACCACAGATACGCAGTATTTT
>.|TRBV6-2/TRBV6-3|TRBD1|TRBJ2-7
CASSWDRAYAQYF
TGTGCCAGCAGTTGGGACAGGGCATACGCGCAGTACTTC
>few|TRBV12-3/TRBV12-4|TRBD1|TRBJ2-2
CASSTRTGRGTGELFF
TGTGCCAGCAGTACCAGGACAGGTAGAGGCACCGGGGAGCTGTTTTTT
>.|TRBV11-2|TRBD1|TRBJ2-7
CSSSPGTGPYEQYF
TGTTCCAGCAGCCCCGGGACAGGACCCTACGAGCAGTACTTC
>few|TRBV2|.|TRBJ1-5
CASSEGQSRRNQPQHF
TGTGCCAGCAGTGAAGGACAGAGCCGACGCAATCAGCCCCAGCATTTT
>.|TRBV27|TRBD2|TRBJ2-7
CASSLKPSGTYEQYF
TGTGCCAGCAGTTTAAAGCCTAGCGGGACCTACGAGCAGTACTTC
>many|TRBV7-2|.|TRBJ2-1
CASSPAWQYNEQFF
TGTGCCAGCAGCCCCGCGTGGCAGTACAATGAGCAGTTCTTC
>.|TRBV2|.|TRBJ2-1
CASRSGVNNEQFF
TGTGCCAGCAGATCCGGGGTTAACAATGAGCAGTTCTTC
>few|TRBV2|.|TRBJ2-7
CASSPTQPIYEQYF
TGTGCCAGCAGCCCTACACAACCCATCTACGAGCAGTACTTC
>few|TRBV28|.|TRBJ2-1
CASSPGPREQFF
TGTGCCAGCAGTCCCGGGCCGCGGGAGCAGTTCTTC
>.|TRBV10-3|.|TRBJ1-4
CAISAGAANEKLFF
TGTGCCATCAGTGCTGGGGCAGCTAATGAAAAACTGTTTTTT
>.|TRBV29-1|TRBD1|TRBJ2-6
CSVVRQGAANVLTF
TGCAGCGTAGTTCGACAGGGGGCGGCCAACGTCCTGACTTTC
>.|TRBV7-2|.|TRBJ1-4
CASSFGGVCANEKLFF
TGTGCCAGCAGCTTTGGGGGTGTGTGTGCTAATGAAAAACTGTTTTTT
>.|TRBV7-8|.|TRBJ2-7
CASSSNGRVYEQYF
TGTGCCAGCAGCTCCAACGGACGGGTCTACGAGCAGTACTTC
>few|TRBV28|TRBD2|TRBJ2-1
CASSFWLAGPSDNEQFF
TGTGCCAGCAGTTTTTGGCTAGCGGGACCGTCTGACAATGAGCAGTTCTTC
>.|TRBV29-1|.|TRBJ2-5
CSVETVARSSRETQYF
TGCAGCGTTGAAACGGTAGCGAGGTCCTCCCGAGAGACCCAGTACTTC
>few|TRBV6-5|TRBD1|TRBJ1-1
CASSQIRGRDTEAFF
TGTGCCAGCAGCCAAATCAGGGGGCGCGACACTGAAGCTTTCTTT
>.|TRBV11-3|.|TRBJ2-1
CASSHRSSSYNEQFF
TGTGCCAGCAGCCACCGGTCGAGCTCCTACAATGAGCAGTTCTTC
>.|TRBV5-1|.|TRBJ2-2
CASSLDGRVDGELFF
TGCGCCAGCAGCTTGGACGGCAGGGTAGACGGGGAGCTGTTTTTT
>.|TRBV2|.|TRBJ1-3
CASSVTAASSGNTIYF
TGTGCCAGCAGTGTAACGGCGGCAAGCTCTGGAAACACCATATATTTT
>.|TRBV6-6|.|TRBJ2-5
CASATRPEETQYF
TGTGCCAGTGCGACTAGACCAGAAGAGACCCAGTACTTC